This T cell receptor beta chain appears in the sequencing data of a study of vaccination and CD4 T cells after COVID-19. On this clonotype: No antigen is known for it.

CDR3 length: 20 amino acids. Germline CDR1 is SGHAT and CDR2 is FQNNGV. V shed 5 bases and J 9 bases; nucleotides not matched to a gene: 26. Sequenced with the Oncomine TCR Beta short-read assay was DNA taken from cultured CD4+ T cells. Genomic DNA was drawn out of CD4+ T cells grown in culture. Via MiXCR, TCRdb re-called the PCR reads, giving one row per CDR3 protein. The sample has 12,000 or so distinct CDR3 sequences, 37% seen once. As to treatment: roughly 10-day PBMC culture with coronavirus spike peptide pools or control peptides (ViraFEST assay). During the years 2011-2018, before the COVID-19 pandemic, the unexposed donor's CD4+ T cells were collected. Antigen-specific T cell expansion with peptide pools preceded TCR sequencing in the ViraFEST approach. PBMCs, plated at roughly 2 million per well, were grown in the presence of 10 IU/ml IL-2 and 10 ug/ml peptide pools. The cultures had half their medium swapped for fresh IL-2 medium on days 3 and 7. SARS-CoV-2 S/N and four cold-coronavirus spikes were used to probe unexposed-donor CD4+ T cells, cells permitting.

This chain links TRBV11-2 with TRBJ2-5; 11 bases match TRBD2. The clonotype was recovered from a human donor in good health. Input material: CD4+ T cells from blood, cultured in vitro. The CDR3 bases are TGTGCCAGCAGCCCACGATTGGGTACCGGGACTAGCGGTAAAAGAGTGGCCCAGTACTTC. Protein: CASSPRLGTGTSGKRVAQYF.